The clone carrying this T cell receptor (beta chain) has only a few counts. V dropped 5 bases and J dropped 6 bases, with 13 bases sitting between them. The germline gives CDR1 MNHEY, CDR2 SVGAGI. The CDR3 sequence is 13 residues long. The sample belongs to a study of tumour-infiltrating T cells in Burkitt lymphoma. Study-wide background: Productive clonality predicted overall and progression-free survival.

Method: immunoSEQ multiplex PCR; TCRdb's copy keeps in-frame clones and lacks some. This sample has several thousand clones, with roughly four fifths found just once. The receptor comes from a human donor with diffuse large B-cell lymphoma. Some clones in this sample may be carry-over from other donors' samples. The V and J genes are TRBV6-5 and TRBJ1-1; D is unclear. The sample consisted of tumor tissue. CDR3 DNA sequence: TGTGCCAGCAGTAAAATAGGTTCCTCTGAAGCTTTCTTT. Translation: CASSKIGSSEAFF.